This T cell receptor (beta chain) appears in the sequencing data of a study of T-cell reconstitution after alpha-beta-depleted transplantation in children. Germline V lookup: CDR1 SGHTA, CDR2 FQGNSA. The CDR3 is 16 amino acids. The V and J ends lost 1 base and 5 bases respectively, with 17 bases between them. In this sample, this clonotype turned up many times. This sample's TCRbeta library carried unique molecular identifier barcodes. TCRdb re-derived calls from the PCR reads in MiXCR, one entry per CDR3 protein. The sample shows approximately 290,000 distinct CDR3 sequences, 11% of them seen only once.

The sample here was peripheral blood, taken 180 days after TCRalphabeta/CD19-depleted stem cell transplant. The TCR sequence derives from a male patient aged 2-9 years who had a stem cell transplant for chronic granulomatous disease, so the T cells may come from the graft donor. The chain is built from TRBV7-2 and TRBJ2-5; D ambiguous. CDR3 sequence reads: CASSLVIMGRLETQYF. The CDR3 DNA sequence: TGTGCCAGCAGCTTAGTTATAATGGGCCGTCTGGAGACCCAGTACTTC.